A selection of T cell receptor beta chains follows, all from one sample in a study of TIL therapy for anti-PD-1-resistant metastatic lung cancer. Using immunoSEQ multiplex PCR, the repertoire was profiled, and TCRdb retains in-frame clones only, with some absent. Here the sample spans 50,000 or so clones, 65% to 80% being singletons. Sequencing used blood, obtained at baseline. These receptors all come from a woman aged 30 to 85 with non-small cell lung cancer. Each CDR3 is given with its conserved first and last residue. Fields, in order: clone size, CDR3 length, J gene, V gene, CDR3 protein. The size field is filled for only some rows; it gives once, few, many or a size class.

clone_size: medium-sized; cdr3_length: 13; j_call: TRBJ2-2; v_call: TRBV9; cdr3_aa: CASRQGGTGELFF
clone_size: NA; cdr3_length: 13; j_call: TRBJ2-3; v_call: TRBV11-3; cdr3_aa: CASSVDSEDTQYF
clone_size: NA; cdr3_length: 13; j_call: TRBJ2-3; v_call: TRBV9; cdr3_aa: CASTPVGPDTQYF
clone_size: NA; cdr3_length: 14; j_call: TRBJ2-7; v_call: TRBV7-9; cdr3_aa: CASSPRDDHLRQYF
clone_size: NA; cdr3_length: 14; j_call: TRBJ2-3; v_call: TRBV29-1; cdr3_aa: CSGRGVTSTDTQYF
clone_size: NA; cdr3_length: 15; j_call: TRBJ2-2; v_call: TRBV5-4; cdr3_aa: CASSSGLAGTGELFF
clone_size: NA; cdr3_length: 13; j_call: TRBJ2-3; v_call: TRBV19; cdr3_aa: CASRGVSTDTQYF
clone_size: NA; cdr3_length: 14; j_call: TRBJ1-1; v_call: TRBV5-1; cdr3_aa: CASSLSDARGEAFF
clone_size: once; cdr3_length: 11; j_call: TRBJ1-2; v_call: TRBV7-8; cdr3_aa: CASSSLGVYTF
clone_size: NA; cdr3_length: 12; j_call: TRBJ2-7; v_call: TRBV7-2; cdr3_aa: CASSLVSYEQYF
clone_size: NA; cdr3_length: 14; j_call: TRBJ1-5; v_call: TRBV28; cdr3_aa: CASSLDLYLSVQHF
clone_size: NA; cdr3_length: 11; j_call: TRBJ2-5; v_call: TRBV5-6; cdr3_aa: CASSLRETQYF
clone_size: NA; cdr3_length: 12; j_call: TRBJ2-7; v_call: TRBV2; cdr3_aa: CASSLSLYEQYF
clone_size: NA; cdr3_length: 13; j_call: TRBJ2-7; v_call: TRBV13; cdr3_aa: CASSFQGDYEQYF
clone_size: NA; cdr3_length: 16; j_call: TRBJ1-1; v_call: TRBV7-2; cdr3_aa: CASSSLKGQLNTEAFF
clone_size: few; cdr3_length: 12; j_call: TRBJ1-1; v_call: TRBV30; cdr3_aa: CAWSRMNTEAFF
clone_size: once; cdr3_length: 16; j_call: TRBJ1-1; v_call: TRBV27; cdr3_aa: CASSLAGGRPDLFAFF
clone_size: NA; cdr3_length: 14; j_call: TRBJ1-2; v_call: TRBV6-5; cdr3_aa: CASRAGGEGYGYTF
clone_size: NA; cdr3_length: 16; j_call: TRBJ2-7; v_call: TRBV5-4; cdr3_aa: CASSLRTGGNSYEQYF
clone_size: NA; cdr3_length: 18; j_call: TRBJ2-6; v_call: TRBV19; cdr3_aa: CASSKTGTGLWGANVLTF
clone_size: NA; cdr3_length: 16; j_call: TRBJ1-1; v_call: TRBV5-1; cdr3_aa: CASSLELGTGLSRAFF
clone_size: NA; cdr3_length: 18; j_call: TRBJ2-3; v_call: TRBV19; cdr3_aa: CASSTWGWAEPRADTQYF
clone_size: NA; cdr3_length: 15; j_call: TRBJ2-7; v_call: TRBV7-2; cdr3_aa: CASSLGASGSYEQYF
clone_size: NA; cdr3_length: 16; j_call: TRBJ2-3; v_call: TRBV5-1; cdr3_aa: CASKKPSGGATDTQYF
clone_size: NA; cdr3_length: 15; j_call: TRBJ2-3; v_call: TRBV11-3; cdr3_aa: CASSLVPSGADTQYF
clone_size: NA; cdr3_length: 14; j_call: TRBJ2-1; v_call: TRBV6-6; cdr3_aa: CASSYGTSSNEQFF
clone_size: few; cdr3_length: 14; j_call: TRBJ1-2; v_call: TRBV7-9; cdr3_aa: CASSSGTMDYGYTF
clone_size: NA; cdr3_length: 14; j_call: TRBJ2-7; v_call: TRBV5-6; cdr3_aa: CASSLVATSYEQYF
clone_size: NA; cdr3_length: 15; j_call: TRBJ1-3; v_call: TRBV4-1; cdr3_aa: CASRGGALSGNTIYF
clone_size: NA; cdr3_length: 15; j_call: TRBJ1-2; v_call: TRBV10-2; cdr3_aa: CASSPTQGVTYGYTF
clone_size: once; cdr3_length: 15; j_call: TRBJ2-1; v_call: TRBV5-4; cdr3_aa: CASSLVAGLPDEQFF
clone_size: NA; cdr3_length: 16; j_call: TRBJ2-1; v_call: TRBV4-3; cdr3_aa: CASSLDIAGVNNEQFF